This paragraph reports one TCR beta chain. Its target is unknown. The sample belongs to a study of identical twins. Study-wide results and caveats: Models came in too low on out-of-frame TCR alpha sharing in monozygotic twins.

A universal primer site was added by template switching, and unique molecular identifiers were carried by the cDNA. TCRdb reprocessed the 5' RACE reads via MiXCR and lists one record per CDR3 protein. The sample yields 250,000 to 350,000 distinct CDR3 sequences, over 8.5% seen once. V was clipped by 1 base and J by 3 bases, with 7 bases between them. This CDR3 is 13 amino acids long. Germline V lookup: CDR1 SGHAT, CDR2 FQNNGV. This sample was also put to use in a study of yellow fever vaccine responses in identical twins.

This TCR was recovered from a young woman in good health. The sequenced sample was CD8+ T cells sorted from blood. The chain joins TRBV11-2 to TRBJ2-7; D is unclear. The DNA for the CDR3 is TGTGCCAGCAGCTTAGTCTTCAGCTACGAGCAGTACTTC. Translating gives CASSLVFSYEQYF.